This TCR beta chain is from a study of identical twins. Overall study findings and caveats: Cord blood beta clonotypes that were abundant carried fewer insertions, and memory repertoires showed no such trend.

J was trimmed by 4 bases and V by 2 bases; bases with no gene match: 7. Germline V lookup: CDR1 SGHRS, CDR2 YFSETQ. The CDR3 contains 16 residues. MiXCR, applied by TCRdb to the 5' RACE reads, yields one record per CDR3 protein. Among about 530,000 distinct CDR3 sequences listed, more than 20% were seen once. With regard to this clonotype: Its specificity is not known.

The same data also went into a second study, on yellow fever vaccine responses in identical twins.

The clonotype was recovered from a young woman in good health. The chain joins TRBV5-1 to TRBJ2-1, with 9 bases matching TRBD2. The source material was CD4+ T cells sorted from blood. Here the CDR3 DNA reads TGCGCCAGCAGCTTTCCCACGACTAGCGGATACAATGAGCAGTTCTTC. This gives the protein CASSFPTTSGYNEQFF. Full variable domain (outside the CDR3, taken from reference TRBV5-1 and TRBJ2-1): KAGVTQTPRYLIKTRGQQVTLSCSPISGHRSVSWYQQTPGQGLQFLFEYFSETQRNKGNFPGRFSGRQFSNSRSEMNVSTLELGDSALYLCASSFPTTSGYNEQFFGPGTRLTVL.